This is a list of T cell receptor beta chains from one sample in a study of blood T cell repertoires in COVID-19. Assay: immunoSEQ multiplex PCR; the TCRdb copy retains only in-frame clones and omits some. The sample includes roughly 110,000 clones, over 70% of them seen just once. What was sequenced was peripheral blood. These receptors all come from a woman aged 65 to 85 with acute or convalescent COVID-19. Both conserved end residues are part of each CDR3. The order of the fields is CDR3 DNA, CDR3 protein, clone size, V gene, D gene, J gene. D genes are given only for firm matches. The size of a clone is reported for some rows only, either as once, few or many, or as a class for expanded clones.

CDR3 DNA: TGTGCCAGCGATAGAGAGCGGGGGGTAGAGCTGTTTTTT
CDR3 protein: CASDRERGVELFF
clone size: -
V gene: TRBV2
D gene: TRBD2
J gene: TRBJ2-2

CDR3 DNA: TGCGCCAGCAGCTTGGACGGGGGGGAAGGAAACACCATATATTTT
CDR3 protein: CASSLDGGEGNTIYF
clone size: -
V gene: TRBV5-1
D gene: -
J gene: TRBJ1-3

CDR3 DNA: TGTGCCAGCAGCCCCGCCGGTCGAGGAGTTAATGAAAAACTGTTTTTT
CDR3 protein: CASSPAGRGVNEKLFF
clone size: -
V gene: TRBV2
D gene: -
J gene: TRBJ1-4

CDR3 DNA: TGTGCCAGTAGCCACGGAGAGCTAAAGAACACTGAAGCTTTCTTT
CDR3 protein: CASSHGELKNTEAFF
clone size: few
V gene: TRBV19
D gene: -
J gene: TRBJ1-1

CDR3 DNA: TGTGCCATCAGTGAGGGCAGGGCCGGGGAGACCCAGTACTTC
CDR3 protein: CAISEGRAGETQYF
clone size: once
V gene: TRBV10-3
D gene: -
J gene: TRBJ2-5

CDR3 DNA: TGTGCCAGCAGCCTGCTAGCGGAGCAAGAGACCCAGTACTTC
CDR3 protein: CASSLLAEQETQYF
clone size: -
V gene: TRBV3-1/TRBV3-2
D gene: TRBD2
J gene: TRBJ2-5

CDR3 DNA: TGTGCCGCCGGACGGGAGAACACTGAAGCTTTCTTT
CDR3 protein: CAAGRENTEAFF
clone size: -
V gene: TRBV2
D gene: -
J gene: TRBJ1-1

CDR3 DNA: TGTGCCTGGACCCCGGGGGGCACTGAAGCTTTCTTT
CDR3 protein: CAWTPGGTEAFF
clone size: -
V gene: TRBV30
D gene: -
J gene: TRBJ1-1

CDR3 DNA: TGTGCCAGCAGTGAGGCGGGGGCGTTAGCTGGCTACACCTTC
CDR3 protein: CASSEAGALAGYTF
clone size: -
V gene: TRBV6-1
D gene: -
J gene: TRBJ1-2

CDR3 DNA: TGTGCCAGCCAGGGTAATAGCGGGGCTACTGGCACAGATACGCAGTATTTT
CDR3 protein: CASQGNSGATGTDTQYF
clone size: -
V gene: TRBV28
D gene: TRBD2
J gene: TRBJ2-3

CDR3 DNA: TGTGCCAGTAGTATCAAGACGGGGGCCCAGCATTTT
CDR3 protein: CASSIKTGAQHF
clone size: -
V gene: TRBV19
D gene: -
J gene: TRBJ1-5

CDR3 DNA: TGTGCCAGCTCACCGACAGGGGGCGCGAACACCGGGGAGCTGTTTTTT
CDR3 protein: CASSPTGGANTGELFF
clone size: -
V gene: TRBV18
D gene: TRBD1
J gene: TRBJ2-2

CDR3 DNA: TGTGCCAGCAGTGAGGACAGGACCTCCAATCAGCCCCAGCATTTT
CDR3 protein: CASSEDRTSNQPQHF
clone size: -
V gene: TRBV6-1
D gene: TRBD1
J gene: TRBJ1-5

CDR3 DNA: TGTGCCAGCTGTCATTCTAGCGGCTACGAGCAGTACTTC
CDR3 protein: CASCHSSGYEQYF
clone size: -
V gene: TRBV5-6
D gene: TRBD2
J gene: TRBJ2-7

CDR3 DNA: TGTGCCAGCTCACCATCAAGGACAGGGGAGCGAGCTTTCTTT
CDR3 protein: CASSPSRTGERAFF
clone size: -
V gene: TRBV18
D gene: TRBD1
J gene: TRBJ1-1

CDR3 DNA: TGTGCCAGCAGCCCGCCCGGACAGGGGTACACTGAAGCTTTCTTT
CDR3 protein: CASSPPGQGYTEAFF
clone size: -
V gene: TRBV11-2
D gene: TRBD1
J gene: TRBJ1-1

CDR3 DNA: TGTGCCAGTAACCCTTCCGGGAGGGAGACCCAGTACTTC
CDR3 protein: CASNPSGRETQYF
clone size: -
V gene: TRBV19
D gene: TRBD2
J gene: TRBJ2-5

CDR3 DNA: TGTGCTAGTGGTTTTGGAGGGGGGGAGCTGTTTTTT
CDR3 protein: CASGFGGGELFF
clone size: -
V gene: TRBV12-5
D gene: -
J gene: TRBJ2-2

CDR3 DNA: TGTGCCTGGAGTGCCAGAGGGGGGGAATATGGCTACACCTTC
CDR3 protein: CAWSARGGEYGYTF
clone size: -
V gene: TRBV30
D gene: -
J gene: TRBJ1-2

CDR3 DNA: TGTGCCAGCAGCCAAGTTATGGGGCTACAGGGGAGCAATCAGCCCCAGCATTTT
CDR3 protein: CASSQVMGLQGSNQPQHF
clone size: once
V gene: TRBV4-2
D gene: TRBD1
J gene: TRBJ1-5

CDR3 DNA: TGTGCCACCAGTGATACGACTAGCGGGAGTTGGTACAATGAGCAGTTCTTC
CDR3 protein: CATSDTTSGSWYNEQFF
clone size: -
V gene: TRBV24-1
D gene: TRBD2
J gene: TRBJ2-1

CDR3 DNA: TGCGCCAGCAGACACGGACAGGGTTACGAGCAGTACTTC
CDR3 protein: CASRHGQGYEQYF
clone size: -
V gene: TRBV10-2
D gene: TRBD1
J gene: TRBJ2-7

CDR3 DNA: TGTGCCAGCAGCTTGACAGTCCCTAGCACAGATACGCAGTATTTT
CDR3 protein: CASSLTVPSTDTQYF
clone size: -
V gene: TRBV5-5
D gene: -
J gene: TRBJ2-3

CDR3 DNA: TGTGCCAGCAGTAGCTACAGCTCCTACGAGCAGTACTTC
CDR3 protein: CASSSYSSYEQYF
clone size: once
V gene: TRBV25-1
D gene: -
J gene: TRBJ2-7